The subject of this entry is one T cell receptor (beta chain). Its cognate antigen has yet to be identified. No qualities accompany the bases; no much larger clone lies one base away. For repertoire sequencing, TCR beta CDR3 regions were amplified from RNA transcripts. HTBI primers and the Qiagen OneStep RT-PCR kit were used in a first-round RT-PCR, which was followed by a second-round multiplex PCR, size selection and purification. Libraries were sequenced paired-end with 100 bp reads on an Illumina HiSeq2000. Concerning the study's data processing: SOAPnuke was used to process the reads, removing any read that contained adapters or uncalled bases, had a mean Phred below 15, or lacked an exact match to the constant primer or identifier. High-quality paired reads were merged with COPE v1.2.5. Clonotypes were defined as unique nucleotide sequences and were aligned to IMGT TRB V, D and J references using MiTCR v1.1. The analysis was limited to V-J combinations with a frequency above 0.0001, which together covered 99.2% of the repertoires. For each V-J combination, a TCR clonal expansion and chaos score was defined as F50 clonal expansion divided by the chaos observed in the TCRdist matrix. Welch's t-statistics and random forest were used to narrow the features down to 13 V-J combinations, which were then fed into a naive Bayes classifier. Thyroid-blood repertoire similarity was quantified with the Morisita-Horn index. TCRdb applied fastp at Q25 and MiXCR to the public reads, then kept only in-frame beta chains. Each entry is one CDR3 protein sequence, shown with its most common DNA and genes. TCRdb, not the original authors, processed these V and J calls. Recorded for this sample are over a million distinct CDR3 sequences; 36% of them occurred a single time. The ten largest account for approximately 12% of the sample.

Patients with hyperthyroidism were aged 18 to 65 years, had been newly diagnosed, and had a disease duration of less than 2 months. Patients were excluded if they had other autoimmune diseases, uncontrolled infections, pregnancy or lactation. Diagnosis was based on clinical symptoms, serum thyroxine, TRAb, thyroid ultrasound and orbital computed tomography. Total RNA was extracted with Trizol reagent and quality-checked on an Agilent 2100 Bioanalyzer. The data stem from a study of Graves' ophthalmopathy and Graves' hyperthyroidism (dated by TCRdb to the late 2010s). Concerning the study at large: Stable hyperthyroidism was defined as no progression to ophthalmopathy within 18 months of follow-up. To tell Graves' ophthalmopathy apart from Graves' hyperthyroidism, and to predict which patients would progress to ophthalmopathy, the study relied on TCR beta repertoire signatures. In total, approximately 130 blood samples were TCR-sequenced: 43 ophthalmopathy, under 85 hyperthyroidism and approximately 17 hyperthyroidism-to-ophthalmopathy patients. To explore V-J signatures that distinguish ophthalmopathy from hyperthyroidism, a discovery set of about a hundred patients was enrolled, made up of 40 to 45 with ophthalmopathy and some 60 with stable hyperthyroidism. The independent validation cohort included about 20 hyperthyroidism patients plus 17 patients who later progressed from hyperthyroidism to ophthalmopathy. In over five hyperthyroidism patients, the T-cell repertoires found in thyroid tissue were compared with those found in blood. Following sampling, methimazole starting at 30 mg daily was administered to hyperthyroidism patients, and high-dose intravenous methylprednisolone was administered to ophthalmopathy patients.

Paper-wide results and their limitations: Most of the expanded thyroid clonotypes with a frequency above 0.001 were also detected in blood, and it was suggested that the thyroid immune response may be reflected by blood repertoires. No statistical method was used to predetermine the sample size, and group allocation was not hidden from the investigators. In cross-validation, the 13-signature model distinguished ophthalmopathy from stable hyperthyroidism with around 90% sensitivity and about 81% specificity, while in the test set the corresponding values were about 80% and 75%. In validation, the model predicted ophthalmopathy progression with about 71% sensitivity and around 72% specificity; roughly 11 predicted patients were CT-confirmed with GO in a median of approximately six months.

This receptor was taken from an adult man with Graves' hyperthyroidism. The sample consisted of peripheral blood or thyroid tissue (not recorded which).

The DNA sequence is TGTGCCAGCAGCTTAGGTCGCGAGGGACCTGAAGCTTTCTTT. This codes for CASSLGREGPEAFF. The chain couples TRBV7-2 to TRBJ1-1, and TRBD1 may be the D gene, going by 5 matching bases. The CDR3 starts with the cysteine, ends with the phenylalanine, and has 14 residues. Kept here is only the CDR3 DNA, which spans 42 bases and is read in frame from base 1. CDR1 is given as SGHTA and CDR2 as FQGNSA, both from the germline V gene. Trimming takes 1 base from V and 6 bases from J, and the germline ends sit 12 bases apart.